The entry below describes one T cell receptor (beta chain). Combining a sample-barcoded 5' primer with a J-beta primer mix, a second PCR ran for 7 to 11 cycles. TCRdb analysed the 5' RACE reads with MiXCR anew, one entry per CDR3 protein. Of around 320,000 distinct CDR3 sequences listed, roughly 26% are singletons. This specimen comes from a study of blood T cells in healthy people across ages. The trim removed 3 bases at V and 4 bases at J, leaving 6 bases unmatched. The V gene's germline CDR1 is SGHRS and CDR2 YFSETQ. The CDR3 has 14 residues. The TCR comes from a woman in her 70s in good health. The sequencing input was blood. This sequence joins TRBV5-1 and TRBJ2-5; 7 bases match TRBD2. The CDR3 sequence: CASSWGTGGETQYF. CDR3 DNA sequence: TGCGCCAGCAGCTGGGGAACGGGAGGAGAGACCCAGTACTTC.